A selection of T cell receptor beta chains follows, all from one sample in a study of blood T cell repertoires in COVID-19. Profiled with immunoSEQ multiplex PCR; TCRdb holds only in-frame clones, not every one. The repertoire has over 100,000 clones, 85% of them found once; the top ten carry 9.5% to 13%. What was sequenced was peripheral blood. These receptors originate from a man older than 75 with acute or convalescent COVID-19. Both conserved end residues are part of each CDR3.

J	V	CDR3
TRBJ1-1	TRBV5-5	CASRLGTANTEAFF
TRBJ1-2	TRBV18	CASSPENYGYTF
TRBJ2-7	TRBV18	CASFGSGDYEQYF
TRBJ2-1	TRBV7-3	CASSLQGGVDEQFF
TRBJ2-7	TRBV5-5	CASGSREGAYEQYF
TRBJ1-1	TRBV7-2	CASSRRDSQNTEAFF
TRBJ2-2	TRBV25-1	CASSRDRPNPGELFF
TRBJ1-1	TRBV6-1	CASSETQGNTEAFF
TRBJ2-7	TRBV18	CASSPTGGLSYEQYF
TRBJ1-1	TRBV7-2	CASSSGQGNTEAFF
TRBJ2-7	TRBV28	CASSSAGTSGSYEQYF
TRBJ1-6	TRBV9	CASSAYKGVNSPLHF
TRBJ2-3	TRBV3-1/TRBV3-2	CASSPGGTDTQYF
TRBJ2-1	TRBV5-1	CASSSGGTYNEQFF
TRBJ1-6	TRBV7-9	CASSPASGQNNSPLHF
TRBJ2-1	TRBV11-1	CASSLVGQGLFNEQFF
TRBJ2-7	TRBV12-3/TRBV12-4	CASSSTGGYEQYF
TRBJ1-4	TRBV19	CASSIAPGSNEKLFF
TRBJ1-5	TRBV5-5	CASSLAFPGQANQPQHF
TRBJ2-1	TRBV5-1	CASQGTENYNEQFF
TRBJ1-6	TRBV4-2	CASSQRRGQGSPLHF
TRBJ1-4	TRBV18	CASSLGVGEKLFF
TRBJ1-3	TRBV6-5	CASSSAGDTIYF
TRBJ1-2	TRBV30	CAWIVSGQSIYGYTF
TRBJ2-2	TRBV2	CASSGRTTGELFF
TRBJ2-2	TRBV6-1	CASSDSTGELFF
TRBJ2-7	TRBV5-1	CASSPGQGIHEQYF
TRBJ2-6	TRBV28	CASSQGSGANVLTF
TRBJ2-3	TRBV11-3	CASSSGVGEGIDTQYF